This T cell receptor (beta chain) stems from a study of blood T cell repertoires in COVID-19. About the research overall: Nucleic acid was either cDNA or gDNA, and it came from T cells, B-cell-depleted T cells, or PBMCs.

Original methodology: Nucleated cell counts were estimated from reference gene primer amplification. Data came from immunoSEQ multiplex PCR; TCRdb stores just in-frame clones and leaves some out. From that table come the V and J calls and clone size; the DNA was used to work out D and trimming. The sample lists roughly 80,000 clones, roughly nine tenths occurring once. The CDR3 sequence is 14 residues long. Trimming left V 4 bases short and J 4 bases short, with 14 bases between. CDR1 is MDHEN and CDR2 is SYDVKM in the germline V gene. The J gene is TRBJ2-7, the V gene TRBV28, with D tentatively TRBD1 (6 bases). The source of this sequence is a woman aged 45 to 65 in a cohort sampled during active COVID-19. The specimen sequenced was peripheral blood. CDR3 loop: CASSSVQGLYEQYF. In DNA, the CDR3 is TGTGCCAGCAGTTCAGTACAGGGCCTATACGAGCAGTACTTC. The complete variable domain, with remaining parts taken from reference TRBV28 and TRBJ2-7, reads DVKVTQSSRYLVKRTGEKVFLECVQDMDHENMFWYRQDPGLGLRLIYFSYDVKMKEKGDIPEGYSVSREKKERFSLILESASTNQTSMYLCASSSVQGLYEQYFGPGTRLTVT.